The rows below give T cell receptor beta chains drawn from one sample of a study of T cells in Graves' hyperthyroidism and ophthalmopathy. TCRdb re-called the multiplex PCR reads through MiXCR, storing one row per CDR3 protein. The sample has around 400,000 distinct CDR3 sequences, over 12% seen once. The sample comprised blood. The receptors shown here come from a woman aged 60-75 years with Graves' ophthalmopathy. Each CDR3 is given with its conserved first and last residue. The order of the fields is clone size, J gene, CDR3 length, V gene, CDR3 protein. Clone size is not always given. Where it is, it says once, few, many or a class for expanded clones.

abundance: many; j_gene: TRBJ2-7; len: 14; v_gene: TRBV20-1; CDR3aa: CSALLAGASYEQYF
abundance: many; j_gene: TRBJ1-4; len: 16; v_gene: TRBV10-3; CDR3aa: CAIRAGGGATNEKLFF
abundance: many; j_gene: TRBJ2-5; len: 15; v_gene: TRBV28; CDR3aa: CASSTSTGIGETQYF
abundance: few; j_gene: TRBJ2-5; len: 15; v_gene: TRBV3-1; CDR3aa: CASSQGRTPQETQYF
abundance: .; j_gene: TRBJ2-2; len: 16; v_gene: TRBV7-2; CDR3aa: CASSLSPAGNRGELFF
abundance: .; j_gene: TRBJ1-2; len: 18; v_gene: TRBV19; CDR3aa: CASSIAIGAEAPNYGYTF
abundance: .; j_gene: TRBJ2-2; len: 13; v_gene: TRBV29-1; CDR3aa: CSVSGVNTGELFF
abundance: many; j_gene: TRBJ2-3; len: 16; v_gene: TRBV5-1; CDR3aa: CASTTNPGSGADTQYF
abundance: many; j_gene: TRBJ1-2; len: 13; v_gene: TRBV6-2/TRBV6-3; CDR3aa: CATWDRLNYGYTF
abundance: .; j_gene: TRBJ2-7; len: 13; v_gene: TRBV27; CDR3aa: CASSLTGFHEQYF
abundance: .; j_gene: TRBJ2-1; len: 14; v_gene: TRBV5-4; CDR3aa: CASSFYGRANEQFF
abundance: many; j_gene: TRBJ2-1; len: 17; v_gene: TRBV7-2; CDR3aa: CASSLAYSLAGPPEQFF
abundance: few; j_gene: TRBJ2-7; len: 11; v_gene: TRBV20-1; CDR3aa: CSAAGANEQYF
abundance: .; j_gene: TRBJ1-5; len: 13; v_gene: TRBV6-2/TRBV6-3; CDR3aa: CARSYSRGQPQHF
abundance: .; j_gene: TRBJ2-1; len: 16; v_gene: TRBV10-3; CDR3aa: CAISESRGPADNEQFF